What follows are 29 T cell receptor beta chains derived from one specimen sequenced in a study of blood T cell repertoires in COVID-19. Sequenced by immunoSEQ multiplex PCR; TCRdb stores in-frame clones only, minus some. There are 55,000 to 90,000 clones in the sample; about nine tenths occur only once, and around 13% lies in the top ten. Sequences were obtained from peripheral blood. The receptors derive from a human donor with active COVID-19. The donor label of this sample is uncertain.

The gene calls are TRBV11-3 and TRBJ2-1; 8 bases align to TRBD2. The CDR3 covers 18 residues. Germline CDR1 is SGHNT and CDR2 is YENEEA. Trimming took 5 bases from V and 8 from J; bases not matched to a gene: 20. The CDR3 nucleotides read TGTGCCAGCAGCCAGTGGGCCCCGGAAACGGGACTAGGTCATGAGCAGTTCTTC. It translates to CASSQWAPETGLGHEQFF. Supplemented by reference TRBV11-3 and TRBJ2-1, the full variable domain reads EAGVVQSPRYKIIEKKQPVAFWCNPISGHNTLYWYLQNLGQGPELLIRYENEEAVDDSQLPKDRFSAERLKGVDSTLKIQPAELGDSAVYLCASSQWAPETGLGHEQFFGPGTRLTVL.

In DNA form, the CDR3 reads TGTGCCACCAGCAGGGACAGGGGGAAAGAGACCCAGTACTTC. This codes for CATSRDRGKETQYF. V is TRBV15 and J is TRBJ2-5; 10 nucleotides align to TRBD1. V was clipped by 3 bases and J by 3 bases; unmatched bases: 1. CDR1 and CDR2 (germline): LNHNV, YYDKDF (reference sequence). This CDR3 contains 14 residues.

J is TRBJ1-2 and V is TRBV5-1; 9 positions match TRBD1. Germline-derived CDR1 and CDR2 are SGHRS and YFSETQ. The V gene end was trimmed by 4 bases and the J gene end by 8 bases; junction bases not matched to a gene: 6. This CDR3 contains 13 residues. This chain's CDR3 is CASSQQGALGYTF. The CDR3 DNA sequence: TGCGCCAGCAGCCAACAGGGGGCGCTGGGCTACACCTTC.

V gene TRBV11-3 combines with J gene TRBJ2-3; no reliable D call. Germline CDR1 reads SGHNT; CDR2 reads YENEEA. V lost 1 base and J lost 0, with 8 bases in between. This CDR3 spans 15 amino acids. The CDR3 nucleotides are TGTGCCAGCAGCTTAGGAGCGCAGAGCACAGATACGCAGTATTTT. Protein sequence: CASSLGAQSTDTQYF.

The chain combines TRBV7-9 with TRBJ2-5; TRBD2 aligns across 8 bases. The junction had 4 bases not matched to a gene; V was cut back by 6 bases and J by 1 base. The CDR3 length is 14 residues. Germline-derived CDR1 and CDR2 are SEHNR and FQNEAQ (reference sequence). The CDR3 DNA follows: TGTGCCAGCAGATCCCTAGCGGGCCAAGAGACCCAGTACTTC. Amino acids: CASRSLAGQETQYF.

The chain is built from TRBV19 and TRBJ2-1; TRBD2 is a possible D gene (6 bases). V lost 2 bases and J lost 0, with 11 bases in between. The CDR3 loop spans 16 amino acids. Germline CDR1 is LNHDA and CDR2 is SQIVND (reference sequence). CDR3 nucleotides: TGTGCCAGTAGTATATCCCGGGGGTTCTCCTACAATGAGCAGTTCTTC. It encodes CASSISRGFSYNEQFF.

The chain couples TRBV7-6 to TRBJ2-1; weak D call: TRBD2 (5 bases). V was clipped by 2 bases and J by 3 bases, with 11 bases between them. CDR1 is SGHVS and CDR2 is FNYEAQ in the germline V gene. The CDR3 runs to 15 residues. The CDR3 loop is CASSLLASFYNEQFF. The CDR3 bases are TGTGCCAGCAGCTTACTAGCTAGTTTCTACAATGAGCAGTTCTTC.

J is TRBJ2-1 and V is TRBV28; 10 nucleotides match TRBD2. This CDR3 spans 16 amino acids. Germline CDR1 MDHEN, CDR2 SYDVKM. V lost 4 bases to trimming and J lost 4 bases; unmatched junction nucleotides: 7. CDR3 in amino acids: CASSSSGTSEYNEQFF. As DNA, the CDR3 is TGTGCCAGCAGTTCCTCCGGGACTAGCGAGTACAATGAGCAGTTCTTC.

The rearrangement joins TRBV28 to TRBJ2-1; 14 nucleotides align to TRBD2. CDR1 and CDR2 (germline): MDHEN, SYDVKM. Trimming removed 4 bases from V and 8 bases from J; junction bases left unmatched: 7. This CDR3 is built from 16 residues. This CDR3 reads CASSSAGTSGSDEQFF. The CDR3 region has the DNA TGTGCCAGCAGTTCCGCCGGGACTAGCGGGAGTGATGAGCAGTTCTTC.

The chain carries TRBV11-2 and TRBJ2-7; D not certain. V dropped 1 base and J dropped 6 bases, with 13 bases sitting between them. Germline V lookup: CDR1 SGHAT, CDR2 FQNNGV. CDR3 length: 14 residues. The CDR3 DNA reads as TGTGCCAGCAGCTTAGTTCGTGAAGCCCCCGAGCAGTACTTC. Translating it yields CASSLVREAPEQYF. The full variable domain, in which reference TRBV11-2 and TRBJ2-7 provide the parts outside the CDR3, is EAGVAQSPRYKIIEKRQSVAFWCNPISGHATLYWYQQILGQGPKLLIQFQNNGVVDDSQLPKDRFSAERLKGVDSTLKIQPAKLEDSAVYLCASSLVREAPEQYFGPGTRLTVT.

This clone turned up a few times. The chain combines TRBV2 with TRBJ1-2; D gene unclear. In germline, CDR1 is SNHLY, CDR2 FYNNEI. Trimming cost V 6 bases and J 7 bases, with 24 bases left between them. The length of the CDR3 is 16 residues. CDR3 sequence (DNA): TGTGCCAGCAGCGAGTCGGGAAATCCTCTGATGGGTGGCTACACCTTC. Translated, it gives CASSESGNPLMGGYTF.

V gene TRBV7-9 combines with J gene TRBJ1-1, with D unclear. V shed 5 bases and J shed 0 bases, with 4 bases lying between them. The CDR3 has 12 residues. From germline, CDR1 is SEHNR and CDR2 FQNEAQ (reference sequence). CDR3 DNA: TGTGCCAGCAGCCTGTTGAACACTGAAGCTTTCTTT. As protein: CASSLLNTEAFF.

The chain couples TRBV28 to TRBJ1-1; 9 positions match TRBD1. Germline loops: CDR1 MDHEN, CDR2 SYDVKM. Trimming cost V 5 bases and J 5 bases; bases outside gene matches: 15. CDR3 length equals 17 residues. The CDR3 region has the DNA TGTGCCAGCAGTGCCCACAGGGGGCGCAGAGGTTTGACTGAAGCTTTCTTT. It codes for CASSAHRGRRGLTEAFF. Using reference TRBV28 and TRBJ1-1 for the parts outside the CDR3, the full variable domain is DVKVTQSSRYLVKRTGEKVFLECVQDMDHENMFWYRQDPGLGLRLIYFSYDVKMKEKGDIPEGYSVSREKKERFSLILESASTNQTSMYLCASSAHRGRRGLTEAFFGQGTRLTVV.

The CDR3 DNA is TGTGCCACCAGTGATCTGGAGGATGAGCAGTTCTTC. It translates to CATSDLEDEQFF. The chain combines TRBV24-1 with TRBJ2-1, with a tentative D call TRBD2 (5 bases). The CDR3 sequence is 12 residues long. Trimming removed 3 bases at V and 8 bases at J, with 7 bases between. Germline CDR1 and CDR2: KGHDR and SFDVKD.

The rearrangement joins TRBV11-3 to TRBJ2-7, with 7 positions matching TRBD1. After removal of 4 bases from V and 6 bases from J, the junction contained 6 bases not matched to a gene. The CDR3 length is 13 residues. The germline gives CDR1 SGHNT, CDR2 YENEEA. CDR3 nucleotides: TGTGCCAGCAGCTCCGGACAGGTTGCCGAGCAGTACTTC. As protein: CASSSGQVAEQYF.

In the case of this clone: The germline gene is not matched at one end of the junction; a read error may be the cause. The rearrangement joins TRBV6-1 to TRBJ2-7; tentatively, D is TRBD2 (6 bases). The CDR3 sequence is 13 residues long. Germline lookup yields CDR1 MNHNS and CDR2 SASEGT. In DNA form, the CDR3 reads TGTGCCAGCAGAGAAGGTAGCCGGGAGGAGCAGTACTTC. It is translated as CASREGSREEQYF.

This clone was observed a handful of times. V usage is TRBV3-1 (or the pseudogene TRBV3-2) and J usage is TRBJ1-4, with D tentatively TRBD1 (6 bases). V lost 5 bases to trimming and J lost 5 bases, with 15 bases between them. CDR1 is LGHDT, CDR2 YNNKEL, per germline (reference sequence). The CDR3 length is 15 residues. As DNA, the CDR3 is TGTGCCAGCAGCATCCCGGACAGTCCAAATGAAAAACTGTTTTTT. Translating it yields CASSIPDSPNEKLFF.

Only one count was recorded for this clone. The CDR3 reads CASSLGDRGALGELFF. DNA of the CDR3: TGTGCCAGCAGTTTGGGGGACAGGGGGGCCCTCGGGGAGCTGTTTTTT. This chain uses TRBV28 with TRBJ2-2; 11 bases fit TRBD1. This CDR3 is built from 16 residues. CDR1 is MDHEN and CDR2 is SYDVKM in the germline V gene. Losses at the gene ends were 3 bases for V and 7 bases for J; bases not matched to a gene: 7.

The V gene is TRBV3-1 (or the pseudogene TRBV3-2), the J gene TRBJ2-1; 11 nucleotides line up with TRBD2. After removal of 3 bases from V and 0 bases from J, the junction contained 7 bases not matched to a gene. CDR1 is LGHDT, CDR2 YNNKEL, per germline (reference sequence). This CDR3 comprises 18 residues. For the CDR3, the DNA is TGTGCCAGCAGCCACCTGACTAGCGGGGATACCTCCTACAATGAGCAGTTCTTC. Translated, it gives CASSHLTSGDTSYNEQFF.

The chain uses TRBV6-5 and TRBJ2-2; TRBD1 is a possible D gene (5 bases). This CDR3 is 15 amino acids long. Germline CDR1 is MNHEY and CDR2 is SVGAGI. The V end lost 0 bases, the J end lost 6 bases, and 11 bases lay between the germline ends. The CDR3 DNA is TGTGCCAGCAGTTACTCGCCAGGGATCCCCGGGGAGCTGTTTTTT. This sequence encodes CASSYSPGIPGELFF.

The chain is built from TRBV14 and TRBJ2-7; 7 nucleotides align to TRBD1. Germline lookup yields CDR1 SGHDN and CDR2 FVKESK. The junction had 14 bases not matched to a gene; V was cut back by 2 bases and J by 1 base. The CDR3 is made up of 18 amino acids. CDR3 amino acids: CASSQSRGINRGSYEQYF. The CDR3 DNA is TGTGCCAGCAGCCAATCGCGAGGGATAAACAGGGGATCCTACGAGCAGTACTTC.

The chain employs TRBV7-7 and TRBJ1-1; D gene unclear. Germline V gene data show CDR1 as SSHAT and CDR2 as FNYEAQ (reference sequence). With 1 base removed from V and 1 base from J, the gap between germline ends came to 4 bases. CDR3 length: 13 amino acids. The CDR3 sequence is CASSLGRNTEAFF. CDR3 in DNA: TGTGCCAGCAGCTTAGGGAGGAACACTGAAGCTTTCTTT.

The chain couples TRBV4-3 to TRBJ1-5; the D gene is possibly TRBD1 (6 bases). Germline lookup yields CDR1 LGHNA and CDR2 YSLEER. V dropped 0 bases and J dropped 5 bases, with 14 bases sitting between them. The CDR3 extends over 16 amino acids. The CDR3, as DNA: TGCGCCAGCAGCCAAGATCATACAGGGAGATATCAGCCCCAGCATTTT. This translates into CASSQDHTGRYQPQHF.

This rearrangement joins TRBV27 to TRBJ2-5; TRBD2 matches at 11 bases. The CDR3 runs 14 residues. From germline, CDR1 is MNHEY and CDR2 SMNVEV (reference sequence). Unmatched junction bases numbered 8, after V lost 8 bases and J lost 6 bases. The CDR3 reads CASGPTSGSQTQYF. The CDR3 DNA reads TGTGCCAGCGGACCTACTAGCGGGAGCCAGACCCAGTACTTC.

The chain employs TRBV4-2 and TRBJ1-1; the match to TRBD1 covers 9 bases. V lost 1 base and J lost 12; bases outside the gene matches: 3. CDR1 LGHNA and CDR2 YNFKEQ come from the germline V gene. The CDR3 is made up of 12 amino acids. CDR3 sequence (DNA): TGTGCCAGCAGCCAAGGAACAGGGGGCACTTTCTTT. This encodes CASSQGTGGTFF.

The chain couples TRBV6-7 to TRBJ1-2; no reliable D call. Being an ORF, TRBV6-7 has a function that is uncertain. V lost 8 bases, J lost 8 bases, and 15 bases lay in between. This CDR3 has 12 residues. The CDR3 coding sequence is TGTGCCAGCGGAGGCCGGTCGGCGGGCTACACCTTC. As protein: CASGGRSAGYTF.

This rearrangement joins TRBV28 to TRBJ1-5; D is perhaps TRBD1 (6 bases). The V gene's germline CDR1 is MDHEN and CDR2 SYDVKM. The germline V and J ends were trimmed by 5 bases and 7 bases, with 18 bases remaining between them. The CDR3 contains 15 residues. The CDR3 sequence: CASSPYRADKQPQHF. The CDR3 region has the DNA TGTGCCAGCAGTCCCTACAGGGCGGACAAGCAGCCCCAGCATTTT.

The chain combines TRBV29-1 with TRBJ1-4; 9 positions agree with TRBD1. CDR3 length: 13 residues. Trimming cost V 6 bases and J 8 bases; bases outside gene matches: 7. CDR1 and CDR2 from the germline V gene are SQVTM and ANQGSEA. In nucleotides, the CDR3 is TGCAGCGTAGAGGGACAGGGAGGGGAAAAACTGTTTTTT. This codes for CSVEGQGGEKLFF.

The CDR3 reads CSGHGQGALDTEAFF. DNA of the CDR3: TGCAGCGGACATGGACAGGGGGCGCTGGACACTGAAGCTTTCTTT. The chain carries TRBV29-1 and TRBJ1-1; 11 nucleotides match TRBD1. Trimming at V came to 7 bases and at J to 3 bases, leaving 10 bases not matched to a gene. CDR1 is SQVTM, CDR2 ANQGSEA, per germline. This CDR3 is built from 15 residues.